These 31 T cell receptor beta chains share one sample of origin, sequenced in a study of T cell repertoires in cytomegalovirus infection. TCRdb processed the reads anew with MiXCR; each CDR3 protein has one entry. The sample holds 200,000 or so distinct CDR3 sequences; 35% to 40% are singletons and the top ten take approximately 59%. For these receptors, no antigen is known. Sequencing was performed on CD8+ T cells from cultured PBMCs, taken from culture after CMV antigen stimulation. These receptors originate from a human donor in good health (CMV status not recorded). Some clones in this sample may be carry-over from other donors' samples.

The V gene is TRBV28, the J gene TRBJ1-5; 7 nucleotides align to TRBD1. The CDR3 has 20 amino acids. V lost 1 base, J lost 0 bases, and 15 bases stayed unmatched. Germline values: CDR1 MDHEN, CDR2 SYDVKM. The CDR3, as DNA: TGTGCCAGCAGTTTATATCCCCCGATTGACAGGGCATATAGCAATCAGCCCCAGCATTTT. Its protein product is CASSLYPPIDRAYSNQPQHF.

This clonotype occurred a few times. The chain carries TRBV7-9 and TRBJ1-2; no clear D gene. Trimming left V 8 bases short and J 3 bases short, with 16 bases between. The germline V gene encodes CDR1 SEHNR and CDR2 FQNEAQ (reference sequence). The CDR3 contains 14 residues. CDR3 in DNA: TGTGCCAGCGAACCCAGGAACAGTTACTATGGCTACACCTTC. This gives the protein CASEPRNSYYGYTF.

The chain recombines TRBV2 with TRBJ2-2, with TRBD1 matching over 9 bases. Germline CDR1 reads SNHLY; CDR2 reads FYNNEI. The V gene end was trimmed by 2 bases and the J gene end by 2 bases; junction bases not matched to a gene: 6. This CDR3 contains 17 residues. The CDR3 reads CASSEPRTGANTGELFF. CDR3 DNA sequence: TGTGCCAGCAGTGAACCAAGGACAGGGGCTAACACCGGGGAGCTGTTTTTT. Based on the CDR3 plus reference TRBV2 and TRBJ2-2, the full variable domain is EPEVTQTPSHQVTQMGQEVILRCVPISNHLYFYWYRQILGQKVEFLVSFYNNEISEKSEIFDDQFSVERPDGSNFTLKIRSTKLEDSAMYFCASSEPRTGANTGELFFGEGSRLTVL.

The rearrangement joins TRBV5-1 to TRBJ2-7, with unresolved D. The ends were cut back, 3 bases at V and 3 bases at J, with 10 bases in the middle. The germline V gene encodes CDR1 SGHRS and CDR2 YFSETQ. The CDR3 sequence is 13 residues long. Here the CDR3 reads CASSSSGSYEQYF. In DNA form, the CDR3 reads TGCGCCAGCAGCTCGTCAGGAAGCTACGAGCAGTACTTC.

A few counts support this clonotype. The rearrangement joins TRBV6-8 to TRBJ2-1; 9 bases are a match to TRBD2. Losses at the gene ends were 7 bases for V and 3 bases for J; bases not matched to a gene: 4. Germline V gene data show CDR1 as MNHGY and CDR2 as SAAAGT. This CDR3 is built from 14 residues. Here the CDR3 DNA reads TGTGCCAGCAAAAATAGCGGGAGCTACAATGAGCAGTTCTTC. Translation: CASKNSGSYNEQFF.

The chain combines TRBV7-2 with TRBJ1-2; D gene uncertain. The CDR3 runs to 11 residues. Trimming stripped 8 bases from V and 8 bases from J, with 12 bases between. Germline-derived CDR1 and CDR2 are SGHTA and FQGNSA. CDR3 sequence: CASGRLSGYTF. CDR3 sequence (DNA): TGTGCCAGCGGCAGACTGAGCGGCTACACCTTC.

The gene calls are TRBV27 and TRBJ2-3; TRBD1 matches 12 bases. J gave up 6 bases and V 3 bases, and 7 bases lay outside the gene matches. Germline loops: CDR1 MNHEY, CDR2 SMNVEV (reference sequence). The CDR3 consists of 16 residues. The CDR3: CASSFWGQGAQDTQYF. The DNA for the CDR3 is TGTGCCAGCAGTTTTTGGGGACAGGGGGCCCAGGATACGCAGTATTTT.

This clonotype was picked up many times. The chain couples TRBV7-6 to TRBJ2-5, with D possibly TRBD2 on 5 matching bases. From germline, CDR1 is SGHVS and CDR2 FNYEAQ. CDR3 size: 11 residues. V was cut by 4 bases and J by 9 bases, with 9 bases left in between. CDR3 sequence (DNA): TGTGCCAGCAGCTCTGTCGGGGCCCAGTACTTC. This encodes CASSSVGAQYF.

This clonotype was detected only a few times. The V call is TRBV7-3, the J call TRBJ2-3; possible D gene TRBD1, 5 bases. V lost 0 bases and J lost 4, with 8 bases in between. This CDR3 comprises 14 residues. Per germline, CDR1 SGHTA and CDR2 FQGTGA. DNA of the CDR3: TGTGCCAGCAGCTTAACGGTAGGGGCAGATACGCAGTATTTT. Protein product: CASSLTVGADTQYF.

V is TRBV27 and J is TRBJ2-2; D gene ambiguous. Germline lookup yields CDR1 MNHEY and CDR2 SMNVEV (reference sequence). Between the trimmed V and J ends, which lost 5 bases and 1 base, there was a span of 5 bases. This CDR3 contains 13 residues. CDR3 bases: TGTGCCAGCAGTCCGCAGAACACCGGGGAGCTGTTTTTT. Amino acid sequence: CASSPQNTGELFF.

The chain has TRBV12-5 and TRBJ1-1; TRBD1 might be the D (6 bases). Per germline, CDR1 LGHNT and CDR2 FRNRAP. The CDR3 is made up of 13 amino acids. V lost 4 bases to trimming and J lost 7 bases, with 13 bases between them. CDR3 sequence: CASGSQPQGEAFF. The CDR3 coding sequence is TGTGCTAGTGGTTCCCAACCACAGGGTGAAGCTTTCTTT.

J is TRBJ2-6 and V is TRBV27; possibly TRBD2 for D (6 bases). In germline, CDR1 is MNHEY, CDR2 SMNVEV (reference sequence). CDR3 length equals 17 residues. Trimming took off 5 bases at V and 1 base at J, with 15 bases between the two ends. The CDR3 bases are TGTGCCAGCAGTGTCCTGGGACTGAAATCTGGGGCCAACGTCCTGACTTTC. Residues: CASSVLGLKSGANVLTF. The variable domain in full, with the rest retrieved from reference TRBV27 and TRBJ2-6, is EAQVTQNPRYLITVTGKKLTVTCSQNMNHEYMSWYRQDPGLGLRQIYYSMNVEVTDKGDVPEGYKVSRKEKRNFPLILESPSPNQTSLYFCASSVLGLKSGANVLTFGAGSRLTVL.

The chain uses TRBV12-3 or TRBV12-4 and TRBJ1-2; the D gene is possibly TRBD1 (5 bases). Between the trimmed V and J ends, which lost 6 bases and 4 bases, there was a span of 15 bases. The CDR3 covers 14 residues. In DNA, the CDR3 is TGTGCCAGCAGCTTAAGGGGAGATACCTATGGCTACACCTTC. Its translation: CASSLRGDTYGYTF.

DNA for the CDR3: TGTGCCAGCAGCCCCCTAGGAGCGGGGGGCTCCACCGGGGAGCTGTTTTTT. Its translation is CASSPLGAGGSTGELFF. V is TRBV11-2 and J is TRBJ2-2, with 9 nucleotides matching TRBD2. With 5 bases clipped from V and 4 bases from J, the junction kept 11 bases outside the gene matches. Germline-derived CDR1 and CDR2 are SGHAT and FQNNGV. This CDR3 comprises 17 residues.

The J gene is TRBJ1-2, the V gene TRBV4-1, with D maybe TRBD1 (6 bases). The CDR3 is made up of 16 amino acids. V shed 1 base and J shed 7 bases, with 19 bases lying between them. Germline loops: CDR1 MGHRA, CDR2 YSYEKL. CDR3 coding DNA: TGCGCCAGCAGCCAAGCGGTCGTCGGGGGGCAGGCTGGCTACACCTTC. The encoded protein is CASSQAVVGGQAGYTF.

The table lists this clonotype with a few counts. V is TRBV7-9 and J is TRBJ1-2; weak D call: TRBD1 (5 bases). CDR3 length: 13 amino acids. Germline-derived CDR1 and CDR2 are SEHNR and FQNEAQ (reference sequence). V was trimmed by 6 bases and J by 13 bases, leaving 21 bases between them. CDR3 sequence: CASSPGAAMGCTF. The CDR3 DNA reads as TGTGCCAGCAGTCCCGGGGCTGCAATGGGTTGCACCTTC.

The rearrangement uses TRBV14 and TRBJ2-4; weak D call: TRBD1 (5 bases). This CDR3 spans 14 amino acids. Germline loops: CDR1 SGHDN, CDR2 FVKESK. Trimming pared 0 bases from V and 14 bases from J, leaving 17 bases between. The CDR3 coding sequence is TGTGCCAGCAGCCAAGAAGACAGCGACTCTGCTAAGTACTTC. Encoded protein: CASSQEDSDSAKYF.

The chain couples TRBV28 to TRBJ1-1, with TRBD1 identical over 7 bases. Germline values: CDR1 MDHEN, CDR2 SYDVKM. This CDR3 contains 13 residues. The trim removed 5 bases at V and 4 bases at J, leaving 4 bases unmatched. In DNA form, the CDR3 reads TGTGCCAGCAGTACCCGGGACAGCACTGAAGCTTTCTTT. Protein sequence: CASSTRDSTEAFF.

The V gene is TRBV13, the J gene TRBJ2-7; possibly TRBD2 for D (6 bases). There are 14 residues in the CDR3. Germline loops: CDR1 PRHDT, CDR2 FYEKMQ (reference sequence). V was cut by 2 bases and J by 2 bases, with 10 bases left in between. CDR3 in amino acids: CASSLTSTPYEQYF. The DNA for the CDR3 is TGTGCCAGCAGCTTAACTAGCACCCCCTACGAGCAGTACTTC.

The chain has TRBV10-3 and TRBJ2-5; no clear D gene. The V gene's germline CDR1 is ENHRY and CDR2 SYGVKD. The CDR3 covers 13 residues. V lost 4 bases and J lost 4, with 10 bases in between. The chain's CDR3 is CAISGISGETQYF. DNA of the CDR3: TGTGCCATCAGTGGAATTAGTGGAGAGACCCAGTACTTC.

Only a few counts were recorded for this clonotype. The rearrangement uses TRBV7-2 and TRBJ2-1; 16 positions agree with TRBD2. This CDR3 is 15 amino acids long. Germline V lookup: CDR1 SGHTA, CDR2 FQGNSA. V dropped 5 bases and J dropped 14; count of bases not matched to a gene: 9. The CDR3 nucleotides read TGTGCCAGCAGCGGGGCCGGGACTAGCGGGAGGGAGGAGTTCTTC. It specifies CASSGAGTSGREEFF.

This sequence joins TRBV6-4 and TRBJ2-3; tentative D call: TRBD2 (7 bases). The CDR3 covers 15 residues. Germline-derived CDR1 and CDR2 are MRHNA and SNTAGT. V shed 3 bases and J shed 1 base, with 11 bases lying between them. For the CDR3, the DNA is TGTGCCAGCAGTGAAAGGGGGGGCGGCACAGATACGCAGTATTTT. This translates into CASSERGGGTDTQYF.

The CDR3 nucleotides read TGTGCCAGCAGTTACCCAGGGGACAGCCAGGAGCAGTACTTC. This translates into CASSYPGDSQEQYF. The chain uses TRBV6-5 and TRBJ2-7, with 7 bases aligning to TRBD1. Per germline, CDR1 MNHEY and CDR2 SVGAGI. The V and J ends lost 2 bases and 7 bases, in that order; junction bases with no gene match: 8. The CDR3 sequence is 14 residues long.

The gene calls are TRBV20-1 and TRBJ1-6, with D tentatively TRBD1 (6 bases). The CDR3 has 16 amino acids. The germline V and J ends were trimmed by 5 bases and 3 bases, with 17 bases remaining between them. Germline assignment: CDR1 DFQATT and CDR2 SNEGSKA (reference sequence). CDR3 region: CSARGTKAYYNSPLHF. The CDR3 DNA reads TGCAGTGCTCGGGGGACAAAAGCATACTATAATTCACCCCTCCACTTT.

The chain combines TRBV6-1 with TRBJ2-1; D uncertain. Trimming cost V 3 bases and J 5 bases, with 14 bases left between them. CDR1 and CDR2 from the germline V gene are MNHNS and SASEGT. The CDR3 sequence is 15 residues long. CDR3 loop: CASSEEKRRNNEQFF. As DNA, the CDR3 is TGTGCCAGCAGTGAGGAAAAAAGGCGAAACAATGAGCAGTTCTTC.

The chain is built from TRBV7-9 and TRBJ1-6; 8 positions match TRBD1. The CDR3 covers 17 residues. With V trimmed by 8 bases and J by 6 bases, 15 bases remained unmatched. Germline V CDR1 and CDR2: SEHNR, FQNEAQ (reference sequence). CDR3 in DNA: TGTGCCAGCGCAACCTTTGGTTTAGACAGGGGTAATTCACCCCTCCACTTT. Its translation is CASATFGLDRGNSPLHF.

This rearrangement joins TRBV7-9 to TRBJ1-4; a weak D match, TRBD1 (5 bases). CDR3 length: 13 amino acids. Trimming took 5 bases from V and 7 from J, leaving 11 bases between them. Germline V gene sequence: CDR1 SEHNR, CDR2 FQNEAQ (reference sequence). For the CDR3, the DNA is TGTGCCAGCAGCCTAGACAGCGGTGAAAAACTGTTTTTT. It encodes CASSLDSGEKLFF. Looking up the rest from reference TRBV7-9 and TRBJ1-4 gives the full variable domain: DTGVSQNPRHKITKRGQNVTFRCDPISEHNRLYWYRQTLGQGPEFLTYFQNEAQLEKSRLLSDRFSAERPKGSFSTLEIQRTEQGDSAMYLCASSLDSGEKLFFGSGTQLSVL.

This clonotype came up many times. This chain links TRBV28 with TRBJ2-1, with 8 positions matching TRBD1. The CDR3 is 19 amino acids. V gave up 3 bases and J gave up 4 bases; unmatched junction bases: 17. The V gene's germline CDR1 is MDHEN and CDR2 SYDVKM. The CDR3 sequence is CASSFLQGDIIMGYNEQFF. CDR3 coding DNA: TGTGCCAGCAGTTTCTTACAGGGGGATATTATAATGGGTTACAATGAGCAGTTCTTC.

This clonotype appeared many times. CDR3 DNA sequence: TGTGCCAGCAGCTTAATGCTAGGCTACAATGAGCAGTTCTTC. Its protein product is CASSLMLGYNEQFF. The V call is TRBV7-9, the J call TRBJ2-1; D is unresolved. The germline V gene encodes CDR1 SEHNR and CDR2 FQNEAQ (reference sequence). The CDR3 loop spans 14 amino acids. The V gene lost 2 bases and the J gene lost 3 bases, with 8 bases spanning the gap.

The CDR3 sequence is CASSPFSGGTYEQYF. CDR3 bases: TGTGCCAGCAGCCCCTTTAGCGGGGGGACCTACGAGCAGTACTTC. V usage is TRBV7-3 and J usage is TRBJ2-7, with 10 positions matching TRBD2. The V gene end was trimmed by 5 bases and the J gene end by 2 bases; junction bases not matched to a gene: 6. This CDR3 is built from 15 residues. CDR1 is SGHTA, CDR2 FQGTGA, per germline. Full variable domain (outside the CDR3, taken from reference TRBV7-3 and TRBJ2-7): GAGVSQTPSNKVTEKGKYVELRCDPISGHTALYWYRQSLGQGPEFLIYFQGTGAADDSGLPNDRFFAVRPEGSVSTLKIQRTERGDSAVYLCASSPFSGGTYEQYFGPGTRLTVT.

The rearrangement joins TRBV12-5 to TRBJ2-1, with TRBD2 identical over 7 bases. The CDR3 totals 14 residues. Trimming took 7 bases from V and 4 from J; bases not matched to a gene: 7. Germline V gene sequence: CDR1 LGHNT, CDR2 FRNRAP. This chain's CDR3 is CASVLRGGYNEQFF. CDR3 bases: TGTGCTAGTGTCCTAAGGGGAGGGTACAATGAGCAGTTCTTC.